The rows below give T cell receptor beta chains drawn from one sample of a study of blood T cell repertoires in COVID-19. Produced via immunoSEQ multiplex PCR; TCRdb's table is partial and in-frame only. The sample carries around 300,000 clones, around 91% recorded once. Sequencing input: PBMCs or T cells enriched from blood (not recorded which). The source is a young woman with acute COVID-19. Both conserved end residues are part of each CDR3. Fields, in order: D gene, clone size, V gene, J gene, CDR3 protein, CDR3 DNA. D genes are given only for firm matches. Size tells how often a clone was seen (once, few, many) or the class of an expanded clone, and some rows leave it out.

NA	NA	TRBV6-2/TRBV6-3	TRBJ2-5	CASSYSWRDPERTQYF	TGTGCCAGCAGTTACTCGTGGAGGGACCCTGAGCGGACCCAGTACTTC
TRBD1	NA	TRBV4-2	TRBJ2-1	CASSQVSPGQGAGSSLNEQFF	TGTGCCAGCAGCCAAGTGTCGCCGGGGCAGGGGGCTGGTTCGAGTCTCAATGAGCAGTTCTTC
TRBD1	NA	TRBV7-9	TRBJ2-3	CASSQPTAGTGVTDTQYF	TGTGCCAGCAGTCAGCCCACGGCCGGGACAGGGGTTACAGATACGCAGTATTTT
NA	NA	TRBV7-3	TRBJ2-7	CASSPSFVIRGEQYF	TGTGCCAGCAGTCCCTCGTTCGTAATTCGGGGCGAGCAGTACTTC
NA	NA	TRBV19	TRBJ1-1	CASTQLPSGKYTEAFF	TGTGCCAGTACTCAACTTCCGTCAGGGAAGTACACTGAAGCTTTCTTT
NA	once	TRBV18	TRBJ2-7	CASSPPRGRSYEQYF	TGTGCCAGCTCACCACCGAGGGGGAGAAGCTACGAGCAGTACTTC
NA	once	TRBV7-6	TRBJ2-1	CASSFGSRELNEQFF	TGTGCCAGCAGCTTCGGGTCCCGGGAACTCAATGAGCAGTTCTTC
TRBD1	once	TRBV25-1	TRBJ1-3	CASSERAGLDRSGNTIYF	TGTGCCAGCAGTGAAAGAGCCGGTCTGGACAGGTCTGGAAACACCATATATTTT
NA	few	TRBV5-1	TRBJ1-1	CASSLQEARGTEAFF	TGCGCCAGCAGCCTCCAGGAGGCCCGGGGGACTGAAGCTTTCTTT
TRBD2	NA	TRBV14	TRBJ2-7	CASSQDAGLAAYEQYF	TGTGCCAGCAGCCAAGATGCCGGACTAGCGGCCTACGAGCAGTACTTC
TRBD1	NA	TRBV7-9	TRBJ1-2	CASSLGGGTGAPYGYTF	TGTGCCAGCAGCTTAGGAGGGGGGACAGGAGCCCCTTATGGCTACACCTTC
NA	few	TRBV2	TRBJ2-2	CASSETGVSGELFF	TGTGCCAGCAGTGAAACGGGAGTCAGCGGGGAGCTGTTTTTT
TRBD1	NA	TRBV10-1	TRBJ2-5	CASSKRARGRSKETQYF	TGCGCCAGCAGTAAGCGAGCCAGGGGGCGCAGTAAAGAGACCCAGTACTTC
NA	NA	TRBV30	TRBJ2-7	CAWSGPRYPYEQYF	TGTGCCTGGAGTGGTCCCAGGTACCCCTACGAGCAGTACTTC
TRBD1	NA	TRBV7-9	TRBJ1-2	CASSLEGAGGGYTF	TGTGCCAGCAGCTTAGAGGGGGCAGGAGGAGGCTACACCTTC
TRBD1	NA	TRBV30	TRBJ1-4	CAWRGQGTTNEKLFF	TGTGCCTGGAGGGGACAGGGGACTACTAATGAAAAACTGTTTTTT
NA	NA	TRBV3-1/TRBV3-2	TRBJ1-1	CASSQKTLTAAEAFF	TGTGCCAGCAGCCAAAAAACCCTGACAGCCGCTGAAGCTTTCTTT
NA	once	TRBV18	TRBJ2-6	CASSPVLPQDTGANVLTF	TGTGCCAGCTCACCAGTCCTCCCCCAAGATACAGGGGCCAACGTCCTGACTTTC
NA	NA	TRBV5-1	TRBJ1-1	CASSAVPKNTEAFF	TGCGCCAGCAGCGCGGTTCCAAAGAACACTGAAGCTTTCTTT
TRBD1	NA	TRBV7-6	TRBJ2-7	CASSLGQGVSYEQYF	TGTGCCAGCAGCTTAGGCCAGGGGGTCTCCTACGAGCAGTACTTC
TRBD1	NA	TRBV29-1	TRBJ2-7	CSVRTGTGVSYEQYF	TGCAGCGTTAGAACCGGGACAGGGGTTTCCTACGAGCAGTACTTC
NA	NA	TRBV20-1	TRBJ1-5	CSASPPGLDNQPQHF	TGCAGTGCTAGTCCGCCAGGGCTAGATAATCAGCCCCAGCATTTT
TRBD1	NA	TRBV7-9	TRBJ2-5	CASSAIGQGAEETQYF	TGTGCCAGCAGCGCCATCGGACAGGGGGCCGAAGAGACCCAGTACTTC
NA	once	TRBV28	TRBJ2-5	CVTNGGPQETQYF	TGTGTCACGAACGGAGGGCCCCAAGAGACCCAGTACTTC
NA	NA	TRBV24-1	TRBJ2-5	CATSEAGSEETQYF	TGTGCCACCAGTGAGGCGGGATCCGAAGAGACCCAGTACTTC
NA	NA	TRBV18	TRBJ2-3	CASSQEAGPDTQYF	TGTGCCAGCTCACAAGAGGCGGGGCCTGATACGCAGTATTTT
NA	NA	TRBV7-2	TRBJ2-1	CASSSTTGYSYNEQFF	TGTGCCAGCAGCTCCACGACTGGATACTCCTACAATGAGCAGTTCTTC
NA	once	TRBV4-3	TRBJ1-5	CASSQSATGSNQPQHF	TGCGCCAGCAGCCAAAGTGCGACAGGCAGCAATCAGCCCCAGCATTTT